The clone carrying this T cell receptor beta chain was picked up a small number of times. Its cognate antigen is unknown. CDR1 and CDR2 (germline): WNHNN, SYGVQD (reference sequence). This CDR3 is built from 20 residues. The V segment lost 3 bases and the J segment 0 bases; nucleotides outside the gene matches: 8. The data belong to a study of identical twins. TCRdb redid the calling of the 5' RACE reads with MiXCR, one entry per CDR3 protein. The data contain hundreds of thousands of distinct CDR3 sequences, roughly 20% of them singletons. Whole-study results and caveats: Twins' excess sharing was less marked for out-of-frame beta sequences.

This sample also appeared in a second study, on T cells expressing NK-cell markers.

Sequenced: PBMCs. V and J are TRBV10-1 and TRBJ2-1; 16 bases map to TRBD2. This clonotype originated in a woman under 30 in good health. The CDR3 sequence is CASSDKGLAGGPSSYNEQFF. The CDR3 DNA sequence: TGCGCCAGCAGTGACAAGGGACTAGCGGGAGGGCCCAGCTCCTACAATGAGCAGTTCTTC.